Shown below are 32 T cell receptor beta chains from a single sample sequenced in a study of blood T cell repertoires in COVID-19. Only in-frame clones appear in the TCRdb table, and some are missing; sequencing was by immunoSEQ multiplex PCR. The sample holds roughly 140,000 clones; 80% to 90% are singletons and the top ten take about 40%. The sample comprised peripheral blood. The origin of the receptors is a human donor in a cohort sampled during active COVID-19.

V usage is TRBV19 and J usage is TRBJ1-4, with a tentative D call TRBD1 (5 bases). CDR1 and CDR2 (germline): LNHDA, SQIVND (reference sequence). Between the trimmed V and J ends, which lost 1 base and 7 bases, there was a span of 10 bases. The CDR3 runs 14 residues. The CDR3 region is CASSIGGGGEKLFF. CDR3 coding DNA: TGTGCCAGTAGTATAGGTGGGGGGGGTGAAAAACTGTTTTTT.

In DNA, the CDR3 is TGTGCCAGCAGCTTGGCGGGACTAGCGGGGGGGCGTAATGAGCAGTTCTTC. Translated: CASSLAGLAGGRNEQFF. This rearrangement joins TRBV5-5 to TRBJ2-1, with 16 bases identical to TRBD2. Germline V CDR1 and CDR2: SGHKS, YYEKEE (reference sequence). J was trimmed by 7 bases and V by 0 bases; bases with no gene match: 4. CDR3 size: 17 residues.

The rearrangement uses TRBV27 and TRBJ2-7; the D gene is possibly TRBD2 (6 bases). V was pared by 2 bases and J by 0 bases, with 11 bases between. The germline V gene has CDR1 MNHEY and CDR2 SMNVEV (reference sequence). The length of the CDR3 is 15 residues. This chain's CDR3 is CASSLKWGDSYEQYF. Here the CDR3 DNA reads TGTGCCAGCAGTTTAAAGTGGGGGGACTCCTACGAGCAGTACTTC.

This chain links TRBV4-1 with TRBJ2-5; TRBD1 matches at 7 bases. This CDR3 is 15 amino acids long. The germline gives CDR1 MGHRA, CDR2 YSYEKL. Trimming took 2 bases from V and 3 from J; bases not matched to a gene: 6. Here the CDR3 DNA reads TGCGCCAGCAGCCAACCTGGGACAGTAGAAGAGACCCAGTACTTC. This sequence encodes CASSQPGTVEETQYF.

The chain couples TRBV6-5 to TRBJ1-6, with TRBD1 matching 9 bases. The V gene end was trimmed by 2 bases and the J gene end by 6 bases; junction bases not matched to a gene: 5. The CDR3 sequence is 16 residues long. CDR1 MNHEY and CDR2 SVGAGI come from the germline V gene. CDR3 coding DNA: TGTGCCAGCAGTTACACAGGGGGCGAATTTAATTCACCCCTCCACTTT. Its translation is CASSYTGGEFNSPLHF.

The rearrangement links TRBV7-2 to TRBJ2-5; 9 nucleotides match TRBD1. From germline, CDR1 is SGHTA and CDR2 FQGNSA. Losses at the gene ends were 6 bases for V and 5 bases for J; bases not matched to a gene: 10. There are 15 residues in the CDR3. The CDR3 here is CASSPGTGRGETQYF. CDR3 coding DNA: TGTGCCAGCAGTCCGGGGACAGGGAGAGGGGAGACCCAGTACTTC.

The chain combines TRBV5-6 with TRBJ1-2, with D perhaps TRBD1 (6 bases). The CDR3 extends over 15 amino acids. V was clipped by 4 bases and J by 7 bases, with 20 bases between them. CDR1 is SGHDT, CDR2 YYEEEE, per germline. Here the CDR3 DNA reads TGTGCCAGCAGCGTACCCGGGCAGGGGACGGGTGGCTACACCTTC. Its translation is CASSVPGQGTGGYTF.

This chain links TRBV30 with TRBJ1-2; D not resolved. Germline CDR1 and CDR2: GTSNPN and SVGIG (reference sequence). The V gene lost 2 bases and the J gene lost 2 bases, with 9 bases spanning the gap. The CDR3 consists of 13 residues. This chain's CDR3 is CAWSLTENYGYTF. In DNA form, the CDR3 reads TGTGCCTGGAGTCTTACAGAGAACTATGGCTACACCTTC.

The rearrangement links TRBV11-3 to TRBJ2-2, with unresolved D. The CDR3 extends over 14 amino acids. The V end was cut by 0 bases, the J end by 3 bases, with 5 bases between. Germline V lookup: CDR1 SGHNT, CDR2 YENEEA. CDR3 DNA: TGTGCCAGCAGCTTAGAACTATACACCGGGGAGCTGTTTTTT. This encodes CASSLELYTGELFF.

The chain employs TRBV30 and TRBJ2-3, with D perhaps matching TRBD1 (6 bases). V lost 8 bases and J lost 5, with 8 bases in between. In germline, CDR1 is GTSNPN, CDR2 SVGIG (reference sequence). The CDR3 length is 10 residues. The CDR3 DNA reads as TGTGCCCAGGGGCGAGATACGCAGTATTTT. Its translation: CAQGRDTQYF.

The V call is TRBV7-2, the J call TRBJ2-5, with TRBD2 matching 16 bases. V trimming: 5 bases; J trimming: 5 bases; junction bases outside the gene matches: 5. CDR1 is SGHTA and CDR2 is FQGNSA in the germline V gene. The CDR3 spans 16 residues. The CDR3 reads CASSQGLAGGRETQYF. The CDR3 nucleotides are TGTGCCAGCAGCCAGGGACTAGCGGGGGGGAGGGAGACCCAGTACTTC.

The V call is TRBV14, the J call TRBJ1-2; 8 bases agree with TRBD1. CDR3 length: 14 residues. Germline V lookup: CDR1 SGHDN, CDR2 FVKESK. V lost 2 bases to trimming and J lost 6 bases; unmatched junction nucleotides: 5. The DNA for the CDR3 is TGTGCCAGCAGCCAAACTTCGACAGGGGATGGCTACACCTTC. This gives the protein CASSQTSTGDGYTF. Full variable domain (missing parts from reference TRBV14 and TRBJ1-2): EAGVTQFPSHSVIEKGQTVTLRCDPISGHDNLYWYRRVMGKEIKFLLHFVKESKQDESGMPNNRFLAERTGGTYSTLKVQPAELEDSGVYFCASSQTSTGDGYTFGSGTRLTVV.

This clone was seen once. The rearrangement uses TRBV11-3 and TRBJ2-1; D unclear. V lost 6 bases to trimming and J lost 7 bases, with 16 bases between them. The CDR3 loop spans 14 amino acids. Per the germline V gene, CDR1 is SGHNT and CDR2 is YENEEA. CDR3 sequence reads: CASRPGSVKNEQFF. CDR3 coding DNA: TGTGCCAGCAGGCCCGGCAGCGTCAAGAATGAGCAGTTCTTC.

The J gene is TRBJ2-3, the V gene TRBV6-5; maybe TRBD2 (5 bases). V gave up 6 bases and J gave up 0 bases, with 13 bases separating them. This CDR3 is 15 amino acids long. CDR1 is MNHEY, CDR2 SVGAGI, per germline. The CDR3 spells CASSPLGASTDTQYF. In DNA form, the CDR3 reads TGTGCCAGCAGCCCGTTGGGAGCCAGCACAGATACGCAGTATTTT.

The chain has TRBV5-8 and TRBJ1-2; TRBD1 matches at 9 bases. V gave up 5 bases and J gave up 8 bases; unmatched junction bases: 7. Germline V gene data show CDR1 as SGHTS and CDR2 as YDEGEE. This CDR3 spans 13 amino acids. The CDR3 region is CASSYDRGSGYTF. The CDR3 DNA is TGTGCCAGCAGTTACGACAGGGGGAGCGGCTACACCTTC.

This chain connects TRBV23-1 to TRBJ1-2, with D possibly being TRBD1 (5 bases). TRBV23-1 is labeled an ORF, and its function is uncertain. CDR3 length: 9 amino acids. V lost 8 bases, J lost 11 bases, and 9 bases lay in between. CDR3 sequence reads: CASLKGYTF. The CDR3 region has the DNA TGCGCCAGCCTCAAGGGGTACACCTTC.

For the CDR3, the DNA is TGTGCCAGCAGTGAATACAGGGGAAAGAGCTCACCCCTCCACTTT. Translation gives CASSEYRGKSSPLHF. The rearrangement uses TRBV6-1 and TRBJ1-6; 7 positions match TRBD1. The CDR3 totals 15 residues. V lost 2 bases to trimming and J lost 10 bases; unmatched junction nucleotides: 8. The germline V gene has CDR1 MNHNS and CDR2 SASEGT.

In DNA, the CDR3 is TGTGCCAGTAGTATAATGGGGACAGGGTCTAATTCACCCCTCCACTTT. Protein: CASSIMGTGSNSPLHF. The chain couples TRBV19 to TRBJ1-6, with 9 positions matching TRBD1. The CDR3 has 16 residues. Germline V gives CDR1 LNHDA, CDR2 SQIVND (reference sequence). Trimming took 2 bases from V and 6 from J; bases not matched to a gene: 5.

The rearrangement links TRBV11-3 to TRBJ2-4; possibly TRBD2 for D (5 bases). The CDR3 consists of 14 residues. Germline V lookup: CDR1 SGHNT, CDR2 YENEEA. V lost 5 bases to trimming and J lost 5 bases, with 13 bases between them. The CDR3 DNA reads TGTGCCAGCAGCCCCCCCGGGGTGCAAAACATTCAGTACTTC. Its translation is CASSPPGVQNIQYF.

The CDR3 DNA sequence: TGCGCCAGCAGCTTTGGGCTAAACTATGGCTACACCTTC. Protein: CASSFGLNYGYTF. The chain uses TRBV5-1 and TRBJ1-2; D gene uncertain. CDR1 and CDR2 from the germline V gene are SGHRS and YFSETQ. The CDR3 has 13 amino acids. Trimming shortened V by 2 bases and J by 2 bases, and 7 bases separated the two germline ends.

In this sample, this clone turned up once. The chain uses TRBV19 and TRBJ2-3; 11 bases align to TRBD2. Trimming took 2 bases from V and 11 from J; bases not matched to a gene: 18. Germline V gene data show CDR1 as LNHDA and CDR2 as SQIVND (reference sequence). The CDR3 length is 18 residues. The CDR3 nucleotides read TGTGCCAGTAGTATACCCCCCTCCCTAGCGGGGGGAACCCTTCGGCAGTATTTT. Translation gives CASSIPPSLAGGTLRQYF.

This clone has only one observation. One junction end disagrees with the germline gene, perhaps due to a read error. This rearrangement joins TRBV18 to TRBJ2-7, with TRBD1 identical over 7 bases. This CDR3 region has 12 residues. Germline CDR1 and CDR2: KGHSH and LQKENI. The CDR3 DNA reads as TGTGCCAGCTCACCAGGTAAAGGGGGCGCTTCCTTC. Translating it yields CASSPGKGGASF.

The CDR3 loop reads CASSRLERGFTEAFF. The CDR3 coding sequence is TGCGCCAGCAGTCGCTTGGAGCGAGGGTTCACTGAAGCTTTCTTT. The chain combines TRBV4-1 with TRBJ1-1; D is ambiguous. Trimming took 6 bases from V and 4 from J, leaving 18 bases between them. The CDR3 loop spans 15 amino acids. CDR1 is MGHRA and CDR2 is YSYEKL in the germline V gene.

This clone was detected once. Given a much more abundant clone one base away, this may be a read error. The same CDR3 is also encoded by other DNA sequences in this sample. CDR3: CATSRDPGGNQPQHF. The CDR3 DNA reads TGTGCCACCAGCAGAGATCCGGGGGGCAATCAGCCCCAGCATTTT. The rearrangement uses TRBV15 and TRBJ1-5; a weak D match, TRBD1 (5 bases). The germline CDR1 and CDR2 sequences are LNHNV and YYDKDF (reference sequence). V was shortened by 0 bases and J by 2 bases, with 8 bases between the two germline ends. This CDR3 region has 15 residues.

The genes are TRBV20-1 and TRBJ2-3; D possibly corresponds to TRBD1 (6 bases). V lost 3 bases, J lost 4 bases, and 17 bases lay in between. CDR1 and CDR2 (germline): DFQATT, SNEGSKA (reference sequence). This CDR3 has 15 residues. The CDR3 reads CSASGWQGQADTQYF. Here the CDR3 DNA reads TGCAGTGCTAGTGGCTGGCAGGGGCAGGCAGATACGCAGTATTTT.

This rearrangement joins TRBV19 to TRBJ2-1, with 12 bases identical to TRBD1. Germline V gene lookup returns CDR1 LNHDA and CDR2 SQIVND (reference sequence). The CDR3 extends over 17 amino acids. J lost 3 bases, V lost 6 bases, and 9 bases had no gene match. The CDR3 DNA sequence: TGTGCCAGTAGCTCGGGACAGGGGGCGACCGACTACAATGAGCAGTTCTTC. It yields the protein CASSSGQGATDYNEQFF.

The V call is TRBV6-5, the J call TRBJ2-3; 7 nucleotides line up with TRBD2. The ends lost 6 bases at V and 5 bases at J; junction bases unmatched: 5. This CDR3 has 13 amino acids. Germline V gene sequence: CDR1 MNHEY, CDR2 SVGAGI. CDR3 DNA sequence: TGTGCCAGCAGGGGGGGGAACAAAGATACGCAGTATTTT. Translation gives CASRGGNKDTQYF.

J is TRBJ1-2 and V is TRBV15, with D unresolved. The CDR3 length is 11 residues. Germline V CDR1 and CDR2: LNHNV, YYDKDF (reference sequence). With 4 bases removed from V and 8 bases from J, the gap between germline ends came to 8 bases. The CDR3 DNA reads TGTGCCACCAGCAACGGGTACGGCTACACCTTC. This translates into CATSNGYGYTF.

The chain has TRBV5-4 and TRBJ2-3; D possibly corresponds to TRBD1 (6 bases). The ends were cut back, 1 base at V and 3 bases at J, with 12 bases in the middle. This CDR3 contains 15 residues. Germline values: CDR1 SGHNT, CDR2 YYREEE (reference sequence). This CDR3 reads CASSLQGGRTDTQYF. DNA of the CDR3: TGTGCCAGCAGCTTGCAAGGGGGAAGAACAGATACGCAGTATTTT.

The chain links TRBV10-1 to TRBJ1-1; tentative D call: TRBD1 (5 bases). This CDR3 is 11 amino acids long. Per germline, CDR1 WNHNN and CDR2 SYGVQD (reference sequence). Deletions cut 0 bases from V and 14 bases from J, with 10 bases between. As DNA, the CDR3 is TGCGCCAGCAGTGAGTCGTGGGGCAAGTTCTTT. It yields the protein CASSESWGKFF.

CDR3 sequence (DNA): TGTGCCAGCAGCTTAGCCAGGCGGGGGGACTACGAGCAGTACTTC. It yields the protein CASSLARRGDYEQYF. The V and J genes are TRBV7-2 and TRBJ2-7, with 8 bases aligning to TRBD2. Trimming took 0 bases from V and 3 from J; bases not matched to a gene: 4. The CDR3 covers 15 residues. In germline, CDR1 is SGHTA, CDR2 FQGNSA.

The chain links TRBV20-1 to TRBJ1-2; 9 bases fit TRBD1. In germline, CDR1 is DFQATT, CDR2 SNEGSKA (reference sequence). This CDR3 comprises 11 residues. The ends lost 6 bases at V and 5 bases at J; junction bases unmatched: 1. CDR3 sequence: CSAGTGYGYTF. Written as DNA, the CDR3 is TGCAGTGCCGGGACAGGGTATGGCTACACCTTC.